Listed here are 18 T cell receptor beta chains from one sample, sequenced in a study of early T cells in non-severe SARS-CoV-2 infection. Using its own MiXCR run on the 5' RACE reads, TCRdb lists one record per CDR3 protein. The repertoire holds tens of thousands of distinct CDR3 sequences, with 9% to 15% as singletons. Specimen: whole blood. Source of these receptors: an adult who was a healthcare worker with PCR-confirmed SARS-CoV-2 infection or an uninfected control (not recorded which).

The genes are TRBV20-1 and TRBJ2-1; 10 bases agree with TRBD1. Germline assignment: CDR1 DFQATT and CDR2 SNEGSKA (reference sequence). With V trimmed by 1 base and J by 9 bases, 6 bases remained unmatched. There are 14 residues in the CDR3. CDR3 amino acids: CSARGLGQGFEQFF. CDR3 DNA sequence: TGCAGTGCTAGAGGTCTGGGACAGGGGTTTGAGCAGTTCTTC.

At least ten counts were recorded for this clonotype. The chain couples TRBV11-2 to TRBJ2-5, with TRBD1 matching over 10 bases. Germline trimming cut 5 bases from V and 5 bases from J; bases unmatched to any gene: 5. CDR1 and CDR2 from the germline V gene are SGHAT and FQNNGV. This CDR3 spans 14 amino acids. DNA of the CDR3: TGTGCCAGCAGCCCGGGACAGGGGTCGGAGACCCAGTACTTC. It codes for CASSPGQGSETQYF. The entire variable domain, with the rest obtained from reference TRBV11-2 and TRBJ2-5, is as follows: EAGVAQSPRYKIIEKRQSVAFWCNPISGHATLYWYQQILGQGPKLLIQFQNNGVVDDSQLPKDRFSAERLKGVDSTLKIQPAKLEDSAVYLCASSPGQGSETQYFGPGTRLLVL.

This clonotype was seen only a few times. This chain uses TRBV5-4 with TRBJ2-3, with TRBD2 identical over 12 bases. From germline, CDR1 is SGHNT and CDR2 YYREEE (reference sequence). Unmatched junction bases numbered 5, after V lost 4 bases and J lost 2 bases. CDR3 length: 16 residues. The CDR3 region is CASSTRLAGATDTQYF. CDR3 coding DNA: TGTGCCAGCAGCACAAGACTAGCGGGGGCCACAGATACGCAGTATTTT. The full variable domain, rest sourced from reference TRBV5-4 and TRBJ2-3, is ETGVTQSPTHLIKTRGQQVTLRCSSQSGHNTVSWYQQALGQGPQFIFQYYREEENGRGNFPPRFSGLQFPNYSSELNVNALELDDSALYLCASSTRLAGATDTQYFGPGTRLTVL.

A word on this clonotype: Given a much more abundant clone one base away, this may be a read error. The CDR3 DNA reads as TGCGCCAGCAGCCAAGCATGGGTTTCTGGGGCCAACGTCCTGACTTTC. Translating gives CASSQAWVSGANVLTF. The chain combines TRBV4-1 with TRBJ2-6; D not resolved. Germline CDR1 is MGHRA and CDR2 is YSYEKL. The CDR3 contains 16 residues. Trimming cost V 1 base and J 1 base, with 8 bases left between them.

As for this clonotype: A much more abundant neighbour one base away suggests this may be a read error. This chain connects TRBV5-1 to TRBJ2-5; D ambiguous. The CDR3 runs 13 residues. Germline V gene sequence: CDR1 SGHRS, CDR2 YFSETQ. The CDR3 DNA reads TGCGCCAGCAGCTTGCAGTACCAAGGGACCCAGTACTTC. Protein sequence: CASSLQYQGTQYF.

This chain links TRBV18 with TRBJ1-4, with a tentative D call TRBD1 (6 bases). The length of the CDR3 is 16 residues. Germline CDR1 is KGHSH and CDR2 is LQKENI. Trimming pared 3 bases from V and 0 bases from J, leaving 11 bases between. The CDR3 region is CASSPSRTATNEKLFF. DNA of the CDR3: TGTGCCAGCTCACCCTCGCGGACAGCAACTAATGAAAAACTGTTTTTT.

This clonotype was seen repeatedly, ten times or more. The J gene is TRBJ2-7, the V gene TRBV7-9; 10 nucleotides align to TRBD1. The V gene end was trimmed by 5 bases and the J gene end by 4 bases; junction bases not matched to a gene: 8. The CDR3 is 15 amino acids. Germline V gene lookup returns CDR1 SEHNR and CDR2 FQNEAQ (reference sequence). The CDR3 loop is CASSLYRDRGYEQYF. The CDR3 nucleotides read TGTGCCAGCAGCCTGTACCGGGACAGGGGATACGAGCAGTACTTC.

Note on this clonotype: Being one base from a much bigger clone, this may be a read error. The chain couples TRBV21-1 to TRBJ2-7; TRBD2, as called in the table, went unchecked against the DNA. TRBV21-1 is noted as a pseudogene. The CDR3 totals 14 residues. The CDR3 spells CVSSKNSPSYEQYF. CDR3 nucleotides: TGTGTCAGCAGCAAAAACAGTCCCTCCTACGAGCAGTACTTC.

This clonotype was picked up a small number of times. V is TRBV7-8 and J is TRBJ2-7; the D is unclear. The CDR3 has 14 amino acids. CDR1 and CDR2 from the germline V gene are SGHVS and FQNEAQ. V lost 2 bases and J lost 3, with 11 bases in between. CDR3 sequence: CASSLPDPSYEQYF. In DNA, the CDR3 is TGTGCCAGCAGCTTACCCGATCCCAGCTACGAGCAGTACTTC.

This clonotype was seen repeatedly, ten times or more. The CDR3 DNA reads as TGTGCCAGCGGGAAGAGGCTTAATTCACCCCTCCACTTT. As protein: CASGKRLNSPLHF. This chain uses TRBV5-6 with TRBJ1-6; D call uncertain. Germline CDR1 is SGHDT and CDR2 is YYEEEE. The CDR3 extends over 13 amino acids. Trimming took off 7 bases at V and 6 bases at J, with 11 bases between the two ends.

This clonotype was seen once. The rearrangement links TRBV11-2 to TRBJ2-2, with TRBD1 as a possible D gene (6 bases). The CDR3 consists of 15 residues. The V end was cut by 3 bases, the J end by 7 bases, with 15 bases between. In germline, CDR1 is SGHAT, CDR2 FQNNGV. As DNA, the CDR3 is TGTGCCAGCAGCTTGCCCCAGGGGTTCAGCGGGGAGCTGTTTTTT. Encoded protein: CASSLPQGFSGELFF.

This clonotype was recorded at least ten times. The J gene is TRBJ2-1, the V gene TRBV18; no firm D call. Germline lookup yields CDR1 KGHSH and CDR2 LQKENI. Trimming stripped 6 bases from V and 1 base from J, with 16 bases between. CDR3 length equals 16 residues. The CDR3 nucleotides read TGTGCCAGCTCCGCCCGCCCCCCAGTTTCCTACAATGAGCAGTTCTTC. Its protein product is CASSARPPVSYNEQFF.

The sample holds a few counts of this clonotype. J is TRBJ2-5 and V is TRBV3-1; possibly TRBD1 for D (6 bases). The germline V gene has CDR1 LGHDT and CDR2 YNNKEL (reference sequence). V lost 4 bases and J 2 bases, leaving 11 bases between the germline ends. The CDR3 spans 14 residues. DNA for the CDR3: TGTGCCAGCAGCCCCGGGACACCGCAAGAGACCCAGTACTTC. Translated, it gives CASSPGTPQETQYF.

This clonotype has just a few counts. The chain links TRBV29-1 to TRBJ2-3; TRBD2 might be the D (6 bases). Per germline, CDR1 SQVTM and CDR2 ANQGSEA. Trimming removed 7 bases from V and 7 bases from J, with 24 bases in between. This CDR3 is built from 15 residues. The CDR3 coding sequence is TGCAGCGGCGGGCCTAGCGTGGGAGAGGTACATACGCAGTATTTT. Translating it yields CSGGPSVGEVHTQYF.

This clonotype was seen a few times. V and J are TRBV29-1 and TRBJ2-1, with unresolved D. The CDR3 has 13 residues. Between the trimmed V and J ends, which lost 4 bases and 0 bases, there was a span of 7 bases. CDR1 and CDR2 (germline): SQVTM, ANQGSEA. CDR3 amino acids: CSVVPSSYNEQFF. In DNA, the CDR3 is TGCAGCGTTGTACCCAGCTCCTACAATGAGCAGTTCTTC.

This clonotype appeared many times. The CDR3 DNA reads as TGCAGTGCCCCGACAGGGACGCGGGACCAGCCCCAGCATTTT. Protein product: CSAPTGTRDQPQHF. The chain combines TRBV20-1 with TRBJ1-5, with 7 bases fitting TRBD1. The CDR3 is made up of 14 amino acids. With V trimmed by 6 bases and J by 7 bases, 12 bases remained unmatched. In germline, CDR1 is DFQATT, CDR2 SNEGSKA (reference sequence).

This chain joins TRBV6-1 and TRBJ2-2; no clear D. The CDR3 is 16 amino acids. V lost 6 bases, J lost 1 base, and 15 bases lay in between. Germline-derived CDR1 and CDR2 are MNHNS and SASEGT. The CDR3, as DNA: TGTGCCAGCAGCCGAGACATACCGGGGAACACCGGGGAGCTGTTTTTT. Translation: CASSRDIPGNTGELFF.

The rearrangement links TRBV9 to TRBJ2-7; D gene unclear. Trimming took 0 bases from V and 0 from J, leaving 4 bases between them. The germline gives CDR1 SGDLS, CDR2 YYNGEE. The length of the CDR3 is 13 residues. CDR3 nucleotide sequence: TGTGCCAGCAGCGTAGGCCACTCCTACGAGCAGTACTTC. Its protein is CASSVGHSYEQYF.